Below, 5 T cell receptor beta chains from the same sample are listed, as sequenced in a study of blood T cell repertoires in COVID-19. Assay used: immunoSEQ multiplex PCR; TCRdb lists only in-frame clones, some missing. The data show about 20,000 clones, around nine tenths seen once. The sequenced material came from peripheral blood. The receptor source for this set is a human donor in a cohort sampled during active COVID-19. The donor label of this sample is uncertain.

The chain recombines TRBV5-6 with TRBJ1-1; D may be TRBD1 (5 bases). Deletions cut 2 bases from V and 8 bases from J, with 10 bases between. The CDR3 contains 12 residues. CDR1 SGHDT and CDR2 YYEEEE come from the germline V gene. CDR3 sequence (DNA): TGTGCCAGCAGCTTTATCCAGGGAGAAGCTTTCTTT. It is translated as CASSFIQGEAFF. Full variable domain (remainder filled in from reference TRBV5-6 and TRBJ1-1): DAGVTQSPTHLIKTRGQQVTLRCSPKSGHDTVSWYQQALGQGPQFIFQYYEEEERQRGNFPDRFSGHQFPNYSSELNVNALLLGDSALYLCASSFIQGEAFFGQGTRLTVV.

This clone was observed a few times. The V and J genes are TRBV3-1 (or the pseudogene TRBV3-2) and TRBJ2-1; TRBD1 matches at 10 bases. CDR3 size: 15 residues. The trim removed 4 bases at V and 6 bases at J, leaving 6 bases unmatched. From germline, CDR1 is LGHDT and CDR2 YNNKEL (reference sequence). The CDR3 spells CASSLQGQGFNEQFF. CDR3 DNA: TGTGCCAGCAGCCTACAGGGACAGGGGTTCAATGAGCAGTTCTTC.

The rearrangement joins TRBV27 to TRBJ2-3, with 8 positions matching TRBD1. The germline V gene has CDR1 MNHEY and CDR2 SMNVEV (reference sequence). The CDR3 has 15 amino acids. V lost 2 bases, J lost 5 bases, and 6 bases stayed unmatched. CDR3 protein: CASSLTGGRVDTQYF. The CDR3 coding sequence is TGTGCCAGCAGTTTAACAGGGGGGAGAGTAGATACGCAGTATTTT.

The chain's CDR3 is CASTWLDSNTGELFF. The CDR3 DNA follows: TGCGCCAGCACCTGGTTAGATTCGAACACCGGGGAGCTGTTTTTT. The chain employs TRBV5-1 and TRBJ2-2; D gene ambiguous. Germline CDR1 and CDR2: SGHRS and YFSETQ. V was shortened by 6 bases and J by 0 bases, with 12 bases between the two germline ends. This CDR3 is built from 15 residues.

The genes are TRBV5-1 and TRBJ2-3; possible D gene TRBD1, 5 bases. Germline-derived CDR1 and CDR2 are SGHRS and YFSETQ. Trimming shortened V by 2 bases and J by 3 bases, and 10 bases separated the two germline ends. The CDR3 contains 14 residues. CDR3 DNA: TGCGCCAGCAGCTTAATCAGGGTAACAGATACGCAGTATTTT. It translates to CASSLIRVTDTQYF.